A single sample gave rise to the 23 T cell receptor beta chains below, sequenced in a study of cytomegalovirus exposure and HLA in healthy donors. Vbeta (60) and Jbeta (13) primers were used in the PCR. Sequenced by immunoSEQ multiplex PCR; TCRdb stores in-frame clones only, minus some. The sample contains some 150,000 clones, more than 70% of which appear only once. Specimen: PBMCs. The receptors derive from a man aged 50 to 59 in good health and CMV-seronegative.

The V call is TRBV2, the J call TRBJ1-4; D is possibly TRBD1 (5 bases). CDR3 length: 13 residues. Trimming removed 8 bases from V and 7 bases from J, with 14 bases in between. Per the germline V gene, CDR1 is SNHLY and CDR2 is FYNNEI. The CDR3 spells CASAREGIEKLFF. The CDR3 coding sequence is TGTGCCAGCGCTAGGGAGGGGATTGAAAAACTGTTTTTT.

This clone was recorded only once. The rearrangement joins TRBV5-1 to TRBJ1-5; D unresolved. The CDR3 is 15 amino acids. V was pared by 0 bases and J by 0 bases, with 7 bases between. Germline V gene data show CDR1 as SGHRS and CDR2 as YFSETQ. DNA for the CDR3: TGCGCCAGCAGCTTGGGAGGGAATAGCAATCAGCCCCAGCATTTT. Amino acids: CASSLGGNSNQPQHF.

The V and J genes are TRBV15 and TRBJ2-1, with a possible D match to TRBD1 (6 bases). Trimming left V 0 bases short and J 6 bases short, with 12 bases between. The germline V gene encodes CDR1 LNHNV and CDR2 YYDKDF (reference sequence). The CDR3 has 15 residues. The DNA of the CDR3 is TGTGCCACCAGCAGAGATCAAGGGGGAAGCAATGAGCAGTTCTTC. Translated: CATSRDQGGSNEQFF.

J is TRBJ2-2 and V is TRBV4-1, with D maybe TRBD2 (5 bases). Germline values: CDR1 MGHRA, CDR2 YSYEKL. The CDR3 sequence is 17 residues long. V lost 1 base and J 3 bases, leaving 15 bases between the germline ends. CDR3 coding DNA: TGCGCCAGCAGCCAAGTGTCGGGATCGTCGGACACCGGGGAGCTGTTTTTT. This gives the protein CASSQVSGSSDTGELFF.

The chain is built from TRBV4-1 and TRBJ2-3, with TRBD1 matching 7 bases. V shed 1 base, J shed 4 bases, and the junction held 8 bases outside the gene matches. Germline CDR1 reads MGHRA; CDR2 reads YSYEKL. The CDR3 sequence is 16 residues long. The CDR3 DNA reads TGCGCCAGCAGCCAAGCCCAACAGGGGACCGCAGATACGCAGTATTTT. This encodes CASSQAQQGTADTQYF.

This sequence joins TRBV6-1 and TRBJ2-3, with D possibly matching TRBD2 (5 bases). The CDR3 spans 12 residues. Germline-derived CDR1 and CDR2 are MNHNS and SASEGT. Trimming stripped 8 bases from V and 4 bases from J, with 10 bases between. The CDR3 spells CASVGDADTQYF. The CDR3 DNA reads as TGTGCCAGCGTCGGGGATGCAGATACGCAGTATTTT.

The rearrangement joins TRBV5-5 to TRBJ2-7; D is unclear. V lost 5 bases and J 0 bases, leaving 12 bases between the germline ends. The CDR3 consists of 14 residues. Germline V gives CDR1 SGHKS, CDR2 YYEKEE (reference sequence). The CDR3 reads CASSIAYFSYEQYF. In DNA form, the CDR3 reads TGTGCCAGCAGTATCGCGTACTTCTCCTACGAGCAGTACTTC.

The genes are TRBV28 and TRBJ1-2; 7 positions match TRBD1. The CDR3 has 14 amino acids. Germline CDR1 reads MDHEN; CDR2 reads SYDVKM. The V segment lost 4 bases and the J segment 2 bases; nucleotides outside the gene matches: 4. The CDR3 is CASSSTTGNYGYTF. CDR3 nucleotides: TGTGCCAGCAGTTCAACGACAGGGAACTATGGCTACACCTTC.

The V call is TRBV4-1, the J call TRBJ2-7, with 12 bases lining up with TRBD1. This CDR3 has 18 amino acids. Losses at the gene ends were 0 bases for V and 5 bases for J; bases not matched to a gene: 11. The germline V gene has CDR1 MGHRA and CDR2 YSYEKL. As DNA, the CDR3 is TGCGCCAGCAGCCAAGATAAGGCTGGGACAGGGGGCCGGAACGAGCAGTACTTC. Protein product: CASSQDKAGTGGRNEQYF.

This clone was found a few times. The gene calls are TRBV30 and TRBJ2-1; D possibly corresponds to TRBD2 (6 bases). From germline, CDR1 is GTSNPN and CDR2 SVGIG (reference sequence). Trimming stripped 1 base from V and 7 bases from J, with 8 bases between. This CDR3 region has 12 residues. The CDR3 sequence: CAWSATRNEQFF. The DNA for the CDR3 is TGTGCCTGGAGTGCGACTAGGAATGAGCAGTTCTTC.

V usage is TRBV7-2 and J usage is TRBJ2-1, with 7 bases fitting TRBD2. Germline V gene data show CDR1 as SGHTA and CDR2 as FQGNSA. V gave up 5 bases and J gave up 6 bases; unmatched junction bases: 7. The CDR3 covers 14 residues. In nucleotides, the CDR3 is TGTGCCAGCAGCCAAGCGGGATCCCCCAATGAGCAGTTCTTC. Amino acids: CASSQAGSPNEQFF.

As DNA, the CDR3 is TGCGCCAGCAACTCAGGGATGAACACTGAAGCTTTCTTT. Translating it yields CASNSGMNTEAFF. The chain recombines TRBV5-1 with TRBJ1-1, with D perhaps matching TRBD1 (5 bases). Germline CDR1 is SGHRS and CDR2 is YFSETQ. This CDR3 contains 13 residues. Trimming removed 6 bases from V and 0 bases from J, with 9 bases in between.

This chain links TRBV19 with TRBJ2-1; 10 bases map to TRBD1. The CDR3 has 14 amino acids. Trimming took 3 bases from V and 8 from J; bases not matched to a gene: 4. Germline V gene data show CDR1 as LNHDA and CDR2 as SQIVND (reference sequence). The CDR3 protein is CASSMTGGSDEQFF. In DNA form, the CDR3 reads TGTGCCAGTAGTATGACAGGGGGCTCCGATGAGCAGTTCTTC.

The chain is built from TRBV6-1 and TRBJ1-6; D gene unclear. Per the germline V gene, CDR1 is MNHNS and CDR2 is SASEGT. The V end was cut by 4 bases, the J end by 6 bases, with 16 bases between. This CDR3 contains 16 residues. The CDR3 spells CASSGALDGFNSPLHF. DNA of the CDR3: TGTGCCAGCAGTGGAGCTCTAGATGGATTTAATTCACCCCTCCACTTT.

The chain is built from TRBV29-1 and TRBJ2-7, with 10 bases that match TRBD1. Per the germline V gene, CDR1 is SQVTM and CDR2 is ANQGSEA. This CDR3 contains 15 residues. With V trimmed by 2 bases and J by 4 bases, 8 bases remained unmatched. CDR3 in amino acids: CSVELPGQGIYEQYF. CDR3 coding DNA: TGCAGCGTTGAACTTCCGGGACAGGGGATTTACGAGCAGTACTTC.

The chain carries TRBV19 and TRBJ2-7, with TRBD1 matching over 7 bases. V trimming: 3 bases; J trimming: 2 bases; junction bases outside the gene matches: 7. The CDR3 is made up of 15 amino acids. Germline V gene data show CDR1 as LNHDA and CDR2 as SQIVND (reference sequence). For the CDR3, the DNA is TGTGCCAGTAGTATTAAAGGGGGCCGCACCTACGAGCAGTACTTC. Protein sequence: CASSIKGGRTYEQYF.

The chain carries TRBV9 and TRBJ2-5; 7 bases are shared with TRBD1. Germline V gives CDR1 SGDLS, CDR2 YYNGEE. The CDR3 totals 16 residues. V gave up 3 bases and J gave up 5 bases; unmatched junction bases: 13. This chain's CDR3 is CASSEGRGSLRETQYF. The CDR3 DNA follows: TGTGCCAGCAGCGAGGGCAGGGGGTCTCTACGGGAGACCCAGTACTTC.

This clone was seen just once. The CDR3 DNA reads as TGTGCCAGCAGTCAGGACAGGGGGCTAGAGACCCAGTACTTC. It yields the protein CASSQDRGLETQYF. The chain couples TRBV6-5 to TRBJ2-5, with 11 bases identical to TRBD1. CDR3 length equals 14 residues. V was pared by 5 bases and J by 4 bases, with 3 bases of the junction left unmatched. Germline lookup yields CDR1 MNHEY and CDR2 SVGAGI.

In this sample, this clone turned up a few times. The V call is TRBV30, the J call TRBJ1-1, with D perhaps matching TRBD1 (6 bases). The CDR3 runs 15 residues. Germline lookup yields CDR1 GTSNPN and CDR2 SVGIG (reference sequence). Trimming removed 0 bases from V and 3 bases from J, with 14 bases in between. The CDR3 loop is CAWSVNRVWHTEAFF. The CDR3 DNA reads TGTGCCTGGAGTGTAAACAGGGTTTGGCACACTGAAGCTTTCTTT.

The chain is built from TRBV5-1 and TRBJ2-7; 9 nucleotides agree with TRBD2. The CDR3 consists of 15 residues. Per the germline V gene, CDR1 is SGHRS and CDR2 is YFSETQ. The ends lost 3 bases at V and 3 bases at J; junction bases unmatched: 7. The CDR3 loop reads CASSSAGREGYEQYF. The CDR3 DNA reads TGCGCCAGCAGCTCCGCTGGGCGGGAGGGCTACGAGCAGTACTTC. The full variable domain, in which reference TRBV5-1 and TRBJ2-7 provide the parts outside the CDR3, is KAGVTQTPRYLIKTRGQQVTLSCSPISGHRSVSWYQQTPGQGLQFLFEYFSETQRNKGNFPGRFSGRQFSNSRSEMNVSTLELGDSALYLCASSSAGREGYEQYFGPGTRLTVT.

This chain connects TRBV5-4 to TRBJ1-1; 12 bases align to TRBD1. The germline V gene has CDR1 SGHNT and CDR2 YYREEE (reference sequence). The CDR3 totals 15 residues. V lost 4 bases, J lost 4 bases, and 5 bases stayed unmatched. The CDR3 DNA is TGTGCCAGCAGCACAGGGGGACAGGGGGCCACTGAAGCTTTCTTT. This sequence encodes CASSTGGQGATEAFF.

For the CDR3, the DNA is TGTGCCAGCAGCCATCCGGGGGACCGGAACACTGAAGCTTTCTTT. It encodes CASSHPGDRNTEAFF. V gene TRBV7-9 combines with J gene TRBJ1-1, with TRBD1 as a possible D gene (5 bases). CDR3 length: 15 amino acids. The V gene's germline CDR1 is SEHNR and CDR2 FQNEAQ (reference sequence). V was shortened by 5 bases and J by 1 base, with 14 bases between the two germline ends.

This clone showed up just once. This rearrangement joins TRBV10-2 to TRBJ1-6, with D possibly matching TRBD1 (5 bases). Germline V gene sequence: CDR1 WSHSY, CDR2 SAAADI. The CDR3 loop spans 13 amino acids. Trimming left V 6 bases short and J 5 bases short, with 8 bases between. The CDR3 DNA follows: TGCGCCAGCAGGGGGCCTAATAATTCACCCCTCCACTTT. This gives the protein CASRGPNNSPLHF.